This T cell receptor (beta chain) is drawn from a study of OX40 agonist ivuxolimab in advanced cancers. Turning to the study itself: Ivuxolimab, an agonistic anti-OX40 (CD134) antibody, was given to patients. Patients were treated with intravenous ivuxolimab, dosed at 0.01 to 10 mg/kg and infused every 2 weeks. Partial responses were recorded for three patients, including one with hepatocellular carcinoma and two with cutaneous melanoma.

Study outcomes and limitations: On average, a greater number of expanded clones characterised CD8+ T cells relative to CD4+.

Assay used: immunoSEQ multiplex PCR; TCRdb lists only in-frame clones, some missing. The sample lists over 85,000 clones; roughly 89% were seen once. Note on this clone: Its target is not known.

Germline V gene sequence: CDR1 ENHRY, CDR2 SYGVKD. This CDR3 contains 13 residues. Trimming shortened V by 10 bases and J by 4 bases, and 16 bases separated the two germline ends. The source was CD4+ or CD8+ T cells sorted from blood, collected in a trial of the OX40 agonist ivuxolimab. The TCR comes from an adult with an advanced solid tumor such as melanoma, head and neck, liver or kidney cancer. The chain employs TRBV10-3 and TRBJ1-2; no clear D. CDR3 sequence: CASQLGRSYGYTF. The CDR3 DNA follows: TGTGCCAGCCAACTAGGACGGAGCTATGGCTACACCTTC.